Below, 25 T cell receptor beta chains from the same sample are listed, as sequenced in a study of graft-versus-host responses after intestinal transplantation. Data came from immunoSEQ multiplex PCR; TCRdb stores just in-frame clones and leaves some out. This sample yields about 120,000 clones, of which roughly 91% are seen a single time; roughly 0.11% belongs to the top ten. Their cognate antigens are unknown. The specimen comprised unstimulated CD4+ T cells sorted from spleen or lymph node cells, sampled before intestinal transplant. The source of these receptors is a human donor who received an intestinal transplant.

V gene TRBV6-5 combines with J gene TRBJ1-4, with D uncertain. The CDR3 extends over 14 amino acids. Trimming stripped 2 bases from V and 3 bases from J, with 7 bases between. The germline gives CDR1 MNHEY, CDR2 SVGAGI. The CDR3 is CASSYRAPNEKLFF. CDR3 DNA sequence: TGTGCCAGCAGTTACCGGGCCCCTAATGAAAAACTGTTTTTT.

This chain links TRBV6-6 with TRBJ1-3, with unresolved D. Germline assignment: CDR1 MNHNY and CDR2 SVGAGI (reference sequence). The ends were cut back, 2 bases at V and 4 bases at J, with 15 bases in the middle. The CDR3 runs to 16 residues. This CDR3 is CASSYPPGSGGNTIYF. In DNA, the CDR3 is TGTGCCAGCAGTTACCCCCCAGGCTCTGGGGGAAACACCATATATTTT.

This clone was seen only once. This chain joins TRBV11-2 and TRBJ2-7, with D perhaps matching TRBD1 (5 bases). V was pared by 0 bases and J by 6 bases, with 12 bases between. CDR1 and CDR2 from the germline V gene are SGHAT and FQNNGV. This CDR3 comprises 14 residues. In nucleotides, the CDR3 is TGTGCCAGCAGCTTAGATAGGCAGGGATTCGAGCAGTACTTC. This translates into CASSLDRQGFEQYF.

V and J are TRBV5-1 and TRBJ1-2; D gene unclear. The V and J ends lost 2 bases and 4 bases respectively, with 9 bases between them. Germline lookup yields CDR1 SGHRS and CDR2 YFSETQ. This CDR3 is built from 13 residues. This CDR3 reads CASSFERIYGYTF. CDR3 coding DNA: TGCGCCAGCAGCTTTGAGCGGATCTATGGCTACACCTTC. The full variable domain, in which reference TRBV5-1 and TRBJ1-2 provide the parts outside the CDR3, is KAGVTQTPRYLIKTRGQQVTLSCSPISGHRSVSWYQQTPGQGLQFLFEYFSETQRNKGNFPGRFSGRQFSNSRSEMNVSTLELGDSALYLCASSFERIYGYTFGSGTRLTVV.

This chain connects TRBV20-1 to TRBJ2-7, with D uncertain. V lost 3 bases to trimming and J lost 9 bases, with 9 bases between them. This CDR3 region has 10 residues. Germline loops: CDR1 DFQATT, CDR2 SNEGSKA (reference sequence). CDR3 residues: CSASRAGQYF. The CDR3 nucleotides are TGCAGTGCTAGTCGAGCAGGGCAGTACTTC.

The chain has TRBV6-5 and TRBJ2-3; 7 nucleotides agree with TRBD2. Germline-derived CDR1 and CDR2 are MNHEY and SVGAGI. The CDR3 has 16 residues. V dropped 0 bases and J dropped 7; count of bases not matched to a gene: 10. CDR3 sequence reads: CASSYSMQGGRHTQYF. The CDR3 DNA reads as TGTGCCAGCAGTTACTCGATGCAGGGAGGGAGGCATACGCAGTATTTT.

The CDR3 bases are TGTGCCAGCACTAAAGCCTCATACAGGGGCTCGGCACCCCTCCACTTT. Protein sequence: CASTKASYRGSAPLHF. The chain recombines TRBV2 with TRBJ1-6; 7 bases match TRBD1. Trimming at V came to 7 bases and at J to 11 bases, leaving 17 bases not matched to a gene. Per the germline V gene, CDR1 is SNHLY and CDR2 is FYNNEI. The CDR3 covers 16 residues.

This chain uses TRBV7-8 with TRBJ2-1; TRBD2 aligns across 13 bases. CDR3 size: 16 residues. Trimming at V came to 6 bases and at J to 8 bases, leaving 10 bases not matched to a gene. The germline V gene has CDR1 SGHVS and CDR2 FQNEAQ. The CDR3, as DNA: TGTGCCAGCAGATCACCAGGACTAGCGGGAGCTTATGAGCAGTTCTTC. It codes for CASRSPGLAGAYEQFF.

The CDR3 reads CASRDRTNTEAFF. CDR3 coding DNA: TGTGCCAGCAGAGACAGGACGAACACTGAAGCTTTCTTT. V usage is TRBV6-6 and J usage is TRBJ1-1; possibly TRBD1 for D (6 bases). This CDR3 contains 13 residues. V lost 6 bases and J lost 1, with 9 bases in between. Per germline, CDR1 MNHNY and CDR2 SVGAGI (reference sequence).

This chain links TRBV19 with TRBJ2-7; no clear D. The germline V gene has CDR1 LNHDA and CDR2 SQIVND (reference sequence). The V end was cut by 7 bases, the J end by 2 bases, with 18 bases between. The CDR3 loop spans 15 amino acids. The CDR3 here is CASIRRLQRPYEQYF. In nucleotides, the CDR3 is TGTGCCAGTATCCGGCGGCTGCAGCGACCCTACGAGCAGTACTTC.

V usage is TRBV5-1 and J usage is TRBJ1-5, with D hard to call. The V end lost 4 bases, the J end lost 4 bases, and 3 bases lay between the germline ends. The CDR3 consists of 11 residues. Germline lookup yields CDR1 SGHRS and CDR2 YFSETQ. The CDR3 sequence: CASSPNQPQHF. The CDR3 DNA is TGCGCCAGCAGCCCAAATCAGCCCCAGCATTTT.

The CDR3 is CASSELRRTSYEQYF. The DNA for the CDR3 is TGTGCCAGCAGTGAACTTCGCAGGACATCCTACGAGCAGTACTTC. The chain is built from TRBV2 and TRBJ2-7; a possible D gene is TRBD1 (5 bases). The CDR3 has 15 amino acids. Germline-derived CDR1 and CDR2 are SNHLY and FYNNEI. Deletions cut 2 bases from V and 1 base from J, with 12 bases between.

J is TRBJ1-2 and V is TRBV6-1; TRBD1 agrees at 11 bases. V shed 7 bases, J shed 7 bases, and the junction held 11 bases outside the gene matches. Looked up from germline, CDR1 is MNHNS and CDR2 is SASEGT. There are 15 residues in the CDR3. CDR3 nucleotides: TGTGCCAGCAATGACGGCGGACAGGGGGCGCTTGGCTACACCTTC. This gives the protein CASNDGGQGALGYTF.

This clone has only one observation. This chain joins TRBV2 and TRBJ2-1; the D gene is possibly TRBD1 (5 bases). This CDR3 is 11 amino acids long. Germline V gene data show CDR1 as SNHLY and CDR2 as FYNNEI. Trimming took 6 bases from V and 8 from J, leaving 8 bases between them. The CDR3 loop is CASRPGYEQFF. The CDR3 DNA reads TGTGCCAGCAGGCCAGGGTATGAGCAGTTCTTC.

The chain employs TRBV7-9 and TRBJ1-5; D gene unclear. Germline loops: CDR1 SEHNR, CDR2 FQNEAQ (reference sequence). The length of the CDR3 is 14 residues. Trimming took off 5 bases at V and 3 bases at J, with 11 bases between the two ends. The CDR3 is CASSPSRNNQPQHF. The CDR3 nucleotides are TGTGCCAGCAGCCCTTCGCGGAACAATCAGCCCCAGCATTTT.

This clone was counted once. This chain links TRBV20-1 with TRBJ1-1; D call uncertain. Trimming pared 1 base from V and 4 bases from J, leaving 4 bases between. The length of the CDR3 is 11 residues. Per germline, CDR1 DFQATT and CDR2 SNEGSKA (reference sequence). The CDR3 nucleotides read TGCAGTGCTAGAGGGGGCACTGAAGCTTTCTTT. Amino acids: CSARGGTEAFF.

DNA of the CDR3: TGCACCAGCAGCCAAGGGCAGTGGGGCTCCTACAATGAGCAGTTCTTC. This translates into CTSSQGQWGSYNEQFF. V gene TRBV1 combines with J gene TRBJ2-1. TRBV1 is reported as a pseudogene. The CDR3 extends over 16 amino acids.

The V call is TRBV11-1, the J call TRBJ2-7; no firm D call. CDR3 size: 14 residues. From germline, CDR1 is SGHAT and CDR2 FQDESV (reference sequence). Trimming removed 3 bases from V and 0 bases from J, with 9 bases in between. This chain's CDR3 is CASSFRESSYEQYF. CDR3 DNA sequence: TGTGCCAGCAGCTTTCGAGAATCCTCCTACGAGCAGTACTTC.

The chain carries TRBV4-1 and TRBJ2-6; 9 nucleotides agree with TRBD2. Germline-derived CDR1 and CDR2 are MGHRA and YSYEKL. V trimming: 2 bases; J trimming: 3 bases; junction bases outside the gene matches: 14. The CDR3 is made up of 20 amino acids. In DNA form, the CDR3 reads TGCGCCAGCAGCCAATCCTCCGCGGGCGGGAGGGCCAGTGGGGCCAACGTCCTGACTTTC. This translates into CASSQSSAGGRASGANVLTF.

The chain carries TRBV19 and TRBJ2-2; 8 positions match TRBD1. The length of the CDR3 is 17 residues. The V and J ends lost 2 bases and 4 bases, in that order; junction bases with no gene match: 9. Per the germline V gene, CDR1 is LNHDA and CDR2 is SQIVND (reference sequence). The CDR3 sequence is CASSIWAGGAVTGELFF. The CDR3 DNA sequence: TGTGCCAGTAGTATATGGGCAGGGGGCGCGGTCACCGGGGAGCTGTTTTTT.

This clone has more than one count but fewer than ten. V gene TRBV7-9 combines with J gene TRBJ2-7, with D unresolved. The V end lost 5 bases, the J end lost 5 bases, and 7 bases lay between the germline ends. The CDR3 contains 11 residues. In germline, CDR1 is SEHNR, CDR2 FQNEAQ (reference sequence). The CDR3 reads CASSPFHEQYF. In nucleotides, the CDR3 is TGTGCCAGCAGCCCTTTTCACGAGCAGTACTTC.

This clone was seen only once. The CDR3: CASLQDRVNTEAFF. DNA for the CDR3: TGTGCCAGCCTCCAGGACAGGGTGAACACTGAAGCTTTCTTT. The rearrangement links TRBV5-5 to TRBJ1-1; TRBD1 aligns across 8 bases. CDR1 is SGHKS and CDR2 is YYEKEE in the germline V gene (reference sequence). V lost 7 bases to trimming and J lost 0 bases; unmatched junction nucleotides: 5. CDR3 size: 14 residues.

The chain combines TRBV7-2 with TRBJ2-1; 7 bases align to TRBD2. Germline V gene data show CDR1 as SGHTA and CDR2 as FQGNSA. There are 16 residues in the CDR3. V shed 2 bases and J 5 bases; nucleotides not matched to a gene: 9. The CDR3 DNA sequence: TGTGCCAGCAGCTTACGGGGTAGCGGGCTGCACAATGAGCAGTTCTTC. As protein: CASSLRGSGLHNEQFF.

This rearrangement joins TRBV7-6 to TRBJ2-2; possibly TRBD2 for D (5 bases). Germline V gene data show CDR1 as SGHVS and CDR2 as FNYEAQ. This CDR3 has 15 residues. Trimming removed 1 base from V and 7 bases from J, with 13 bases in between. The CDR3 protein is CASSLGATIGGELFF. The DNA of the CDR3 is TGTGCCAGCAGCTTAGGAGCGACTATAGGCGGGGAGCTGTTTTTT.

The chain links TRBV4-1 to TRBJ2-7; a weak D match, TRBD2 (6 bases). The V gene lost 0 bases and the J gene lost 5 bases, with 17 bases spanning the gap. The CDR3 sequence is 16 residues long. Germline V gives CDR1 MGHRA, CDR2 YSYEKL. The CDR3 sequence is CASSQDGGDPRDEQYF. The CDR3 nucleotides are TGCGCCAGCAGCCAAGACGGCGGGGACCCGAGGGACGAGCAGTACTTC.